The 5 T cell receptor beta chains below were found in one sample sequenced in a study of T cell responses to AZD1222 COVID-19 vaccine. Measured with immunoSEQ multiplex PCR; TCRdb has only the in-frame clones, and not every one. The repertoire holds 110,000 to 150,000 clones, with more than 85% as singletons. Source: peripheral blood, taken after recovery from COVID-19. The source of these receptors is an adult who had recovered from COVID-19.

The rearrangement uses TRBV6-1 and TRBJ1-4; TRBD1 matches at 8 bases. The CDR3 has 12 amino acids. V lost 1 base and J lost 11; bases outside the gene matches: 0. Germline V gene sequence: CDR1 MNHNS, CDR2 SASEGT. The CDR3 loop is CASSEGTGKLFF. The CDR3 nucleotides are TGTGCCAGCAGTGAAGGGACAGGGAAACTGTTTTTT.

The chain carries TRBV7-9 and TRBJ2-4; TRBD1 or TRBD2 may be the D gene (5 bases each). CDR1 and CDR2 from the germline V gene are SEHNR and FQNEAQ (reference sequence). Trimming cost V 1 base and J 1 base, with 20 bases left between them. The CDR3 is 19 residues long. The CDR3 bases are TGTGCCAGCAGCTTAGATACCGGGGCCAGCCTACTTGCCAAAAACATTCAGTACTTC. Its translation: CASSLDTGASLLAKNIQYF.

The chain uses TRBV6-4 and TRBJ1-1, with D unresolved. Between the trimmed V and J ends, which lost 6 bases and 6 bases, there was a span of 17 bases. The CDR3 length is 14 residues. The germline V gene encodes CDR1 MRHNA and CDR2 SNTAGT. The CDR3 is CASRRREGIPEAFF. The CDR3 region has the DNA TGTGCCAGCAGAAGAAGAGAAGGGATACCTGAAGCTTTCTTT.

The chain recombines TRBV10-1 with TRBJ2-1, with D tentatively TRBD1 (5 bases). V lost 3 bases and J 10 bases, leaving 16 bases between the germline ends. The CDR3 has 14 amino acids. CDR1 WNHNN and CDR2 SYGVQD come from the germline V gene (reference sequence). The CDR3 sequence is CASSEGQGGEEQFF. The CDR3, as DNA: TGCGCCAGCAGTGAAGGGCAGGGTGGAGAAGAGCAGTTCTTC.

V usage is TRBV16 and J usage is TRBJ2-7, with TRBD2 identical over 12 bases. Germline V lookup: CDR1 KGHSY, CDR2 FQNENV. V was pared by 5 bases and J by 7 bases, with 12 bases of the junction left unmatched. The CDR3 covers 16 residues. CDR3 amino acids: CASSAATSGRRDEQYF. The CDR3 bases are TGTGCCAGCAGCGCAGCGACTAGCGGGAGAAGGGATGAGCAGTACTTC. The full variable domain, completed using reference TRBV16 and TRBJ2-7, is GEEVAQTPKHLVRGEGQKAKLYCAPIKGHSYVFWYQQVLKNEFKFLISFQNENVFDETGMPKERFSAKCLPNSPCSLEIQATKLEDSAVYFCASSAATSGRRDEQYFGPGTRLTVT.